A single sample is the source of the 26 T cell receptor beta chains below, sequenced in a study of vaccination and CD4 T cells after COVID-19. Scientists ran DNA taken from cultured CD4+ T cells through the Oncomine TCR Beta short-read assay for sequencing. TCRdb fed the PCR reads into MiXCR, producing one record per CDR3 protein. The sample lists roughly 12,000 distinct CDR3 sequences, roughly 57% seen once, with just under 9% in the top ten. These receptors have no identified antigens. Noted treatment: roughly 11-day PBMC culture with coronavirus spike peptide pools or control peptides (ViraFEST assay). The sample consisted of CD4+ T cells from blood, cultured in vitro, taken before SARS-CoV-2 vaccination. Receptors originate from a human donor who had recovered from COVID-19.

This clonotype was recorded a few times. The chain employs TRBV7-6 and TRBJ2-3; D gene uncertain. The V and J ends lost 6 bases and 0 bases respectively, with 7 bases between them. CDR1 and CDR2 from the germline V gene are SGHVS and FNYEAQ. The CDR3 extends over 13 amino acids. CDR3 sequence reads: CASSRVSTDTQYF. The CDR3 coding sequence is TGTGCCAGCAGTAGAGTTAGCACAGATACGCAGTATTTT.

This clonotype has just a few counts. The chain employs TRBV7-8 and TRBJ1-6; D uncertain. Germline V gives CDR1 SGHVS, CDR2 FQNEAQ. The CDR3 extends over 15 amino acids. V lost 4 bases and J lost 5, with 12 bases in between. The CDR3 sequence is CASSSPSQNNSPLHF. The CDR3 coding sequence is TGTGCCAGCAGCTCACCGTCCCAGAATAATTCACCCCTCCACTTT.

This clonotype has only one observation. This sequence joins TRBV7-2 and TRBJ1-1, with D unresolved. Trimming pared 3 bases from V and 1 base from J, leaving 12 bases between. The germline V gene encodes CDR1 SGHTA and CDR2 FQGNSA. This CDR3 is built from 15 residues. CDR3 in DNA: TGTGCCAGCAGCTTCGCCGGGTCCTGGAACACTGAAGCTTTCTTT. Encoded protein: CASSFAGSWNTEAFF.

The V and J genes are TRBV6-1 and TRBJ1-6; 9 bases are a match to TRBD1. The CDR3 loop spans 13 amino acids. The V gene end was trimmed by 8 bases and the J gene end by 8 bases; junction bases not matched to a gene: 4. Per germline, CDR1 MNHNS and CDR2 SASEGT. The CDR3 coding sequence is TGTGCCAGCCTGGACAGGGGTCATTCACCCCTCCACTTT. Translating it yields CASLDRGHSPLHF.

The chain joins TRBV28 to TRBJ1-2; a weak D match, TRBD1 (6 bases). Germline loops: CDR1 MDHEN, CDR2 SYDVKM. This CDR3 contains 16 residues. Trimming shortened V by 5 bases and J by 4 bases, and 20 bases separated the two germline ends. The CDR3, as DNA: TGTGCCAGCAGTCCTCCGGGGGCAGGGGCCCCCTATGGCTACACCTTC. This sequence encodes CASSPPGAGAPYGYTF.

Only a few counts were recorded for this clonotype. The rearrangement uses TRBV27 and TRBJ1-1; 9 nucleotides match TRBD1. Trimming at V came to 8 bases and at J to 4 bases, leaving 5 bases not matched to a gene. CDR1 is MNHEY, CDR2 SMNVEV, per germline (reference sequence). CDR3 length: 13 residues. This chain's CDR3 is CASGQGRGTEAFF. In DNA form, the CDR3 reads TGTGCCAGCGGACAGGGGAGGGGCACTGAAGCTTTCTTT.

This chain uses TRBV7-2 with TRBJ1-1; D is possibly TRBD1 (6 bases). The CDR3 length is 14 residues. Trimming removed 1 base at V and 5 bases at J, with 11 bases between. CDR1 is SGHTA and CDR2 is FQGNSA in the germline V gene. CDR3 region: CASSLEGGRTEAFF. As DNA, the CDR3 is TGTGCCAGCAGCTTAGAAGGGGGAAGGACTGAAGCTTTCTTT.

This clonotype appeared a single time. This chain uses TRBV6-1 with TRBJ1-3; 9 nucleotides align to TRBD1. The V and J ends lost 6 bases and 0 bases, in that order; junction bases with no gene match: 9. CDR3 length: 17 amino acids. Germline CDR1 is MNHNS and CDR2 is SASEGT. CDR3 in amino acids: CASSQRGQGYSGNTIYF. DNA for the CDR3: TGTGCCAGCAGCCAAAGGGGACAGGGCTACTCTGGAAACACCATATATTTT.

The chain's CDR3 is CASSLEAGATEAFF. The CDR3 DNA reads as TGTGCCAGCAGCTTAGAGGCAGGGGCCACTGAAGCTTTCTTT. The V call is TRBV7-9, the J call TRBJ1-1, with D possibly matching TRBD1 (6 bases). This CDR3 spans 14 amino acids. V was shortened by 1 base and J by 4 bases, with 10 bases between the two germline ends. Germline-derived CDR1 and CDR2 are SEHNR and FQNEAQ (reference sequence). Filled out from reference TRBV7-9 and TRBJ1-1, the complete variable domain reads DTGVSQNPRHKITKRGQNVTFRCDPISEHNRLYWYRQTLGQGPEFLTYFQNEAQLEKSRLLSDRFSAERPKGSFSTLEIQRTEQGDSAMYLCASSLEAGATEAFFGQGTRLTVV.

The J gene is TRBJ2-2, the V gene TRBV7-2; D perhaps matches TRBD2 (5 bases). Per the germline V gene, CDR1 is SGHTA and CDR2 is FQGNSA. V dropped 2 bases and J dropped 4 bases, with 11 bases sitting between them. This CDR3 region has 15 residues. This chain's CDR3 is CASSLIVGATGELFF. The DNA of the CDR3 is TGTGCCAGCAGCTTAATTGTGGGAGCCACCGGGGAGCTGTTTTTT.

This chain links TRBV11-2 with TRBJ1-1; D remains unclear. V lost 2 bases, J lost 1 base, and 5 bases lay in between. Germline loops: CDR1 SGHAT, CDR2 FQNNGV. CDR3 length: 13 amino acids. The CDR3 loop reads CASSLRANTEAFF. The CDR3 coding sequence is TGTGCCAGCAGCTTACGGGCGAACACTGAAGCTTTCTTT.

Only a few counts were recorded for this clonotype. The chain joins TRBV28 to TRBJ1-2; perhaps TRBD1 as D (5 bases). The CDR3 runs 13 residues. The V end lost 2 bases, the J end lost 4 bases, and 8 bases lay between the germline ends. Germline assignment: CDR1 MDHEN and CDR2 SYDVKM. This CDR3 reads CASSLTGRYGYTF. In DNA, the CDR3 is TGTGCCAGCAGTTTAACGGGACGCTATGGCTACACCTTC.

The chain couples TRBV7-2 to TRBJ1-6, with a weak D call TRBD1 (6 bases). This CDR3 region has 14 residues. CDR1 is SGHTA, CDR2 FQGNSA, per germline. Trimming removed 7 bases at V and 10 bases at J, with 17 bases between. CDR3 bases: TGTGCCAGCACCAATTCACAGGGAAGGTCACCCCTCCACTTT. Translated, it gives CASTNSQGRSPLHF. Based on the CDR3 plus reference TRBV7-2 and TRBJ1-6, the full variable domain is GAGVSQSPSNKVTEKGKDVELRCDPISGHTALYWYRQSLGQGLEFLIYFQGNSAPDKSGLPSDRFSAERTGGSVSTLTIQRTQQEDSAVYLCASTNSQGRSPLHFGNGTRLTVT.

This sequence joins TRBV7-9 and TRBJ2-3; 7 bases line up with TRBD1. Per the germline V gene, CDR1 is SEHNR and CDR2 is FQNEAQ (reference sequence). J gave up 6 bases and V 5 bases, and 11 bases lay outside the gene matches. The CDR3 runs 15 residues. CDR3 sequence: CASSGPKTGQDTQYF. Here the CDR3 DNA reads TGTGCCAGCAGCGGGCCGAAGACGGGACAGGATACGCAGTATTTT.

This clonotype was observed a few times. The V and J genes are TRBV7-6 and TRBJ1-5; D unresolved. In germline, CDR1 is SGHVS, CDR2 FNYEAQ. Trimming stripped 2 bases from V and 8 bases from J, with 13 bases between. The CDR3 is made up of 14 amino acids. CDR3 bases: TGTGCCAGCAGCTTAACGCCGACCTCTAAGCCCCAGCATTTT. Its protein product is CASSLTPTSKPQHF. Full variable domain (rest looked up from reference TRBV7-6 and TRBJ1-5): GAGVSQSPRYKVTKRGQDVALRCDPISGHVSLYWYRQALGQGPEFLTYFNYEAQQDKSGLPNDRFSAERPEGSISTLTIQRTEQRDSAMYRCASSLTPTSKPQHFGDGTRLSIL.

This CDR3 is CATRGANYGYTF. The CDR3 DNA reads as TGTGCCACCCGGGGAGCTAACTATGGCTACACCTTC. This chain connects TRBV6-2 or TRBV6-3 to TRBJ1-2; D unclear. This CDR3 is 12 amino acids long. Looked up from germline, CDR1 is MNHEY and CDR2 is SVGEGT. The germline V and J ends were trimmed by 10 bases and 0 bases, with 9 bases remaining between them.

The chain carries TRBV7-2 and TRBJ2-7, with D perhaps matching TRBD1 (5 bases). From germline, CDR1 is SGHTA and CDR2 FQGNSA. Trimming pared 6 bases from V and 4 bases from J, leaving 16 bases between. The CDR3 has 14 residues. The CDR3 DNA sequence: TGTGCCAGCAGGGGAATGCAGGGAAGGTACGAGCAGTACTTC. Translation: CASRGMQGRYEQYF.

This sequence joins TRBV4-1 and TRBJ1-1; D not resolved. Germline values: CDR1 MGHRA, CDR2 YSYEKL. Trimming stripped 0 bases from V and 1 base from J, with 18 bases between. The CDR3 consists of 18 residues. The CDR3 DNA reads TGCGCCAGCAGCCAAGACAAAGGGTCCCCACAAACGAACACTGAAGCTTTCTTT. It specifies CASSQDKGSPQTNTEAFF.

The chain couples TRBV20-1 to TRBJ2-3; 11 nucleotides align to TRBD2. The junction had 16 bases not matched to a gene; V was cut back by 5 bases and J by 3 bases. The CDR3 is 18 residues long. The germline V gene encodes CDR1 DFQATT and CDR2 SNEGSKA (reference sequence). The CDR3 here is CSAFRGLAGGGRTDTQYF. CDR3 DNA sequence: TGCAGTGCTTTCCGAGGACTAGCGGGCGGGGGGAGGACAGATACGCAGTATTTT.

This clonotype was seen just once. The chain employs TRBV11-3 and TRBJ2-3; D perhaps matches TRBD2 (6 bases). Germline CDR1 is SGHNT and CDR2 is YENEEA. The V end lost 5 bases, the J end lost 6 bases, and 21 bases lay between the germline ends. This CDR3 has 16 amino acids. The CDR3, as DNA: TGTGCCAGCAGCCGCCAGAGGGACTCCCATGTGGATACGCAGTATTTT. Protein product: CASSRQRDSHVDTQYF.

This clonotype was detected a few times. This rearrangement joins TRBV6-1 to TRBJ1-1; D possibly corresponds to TRBD1 (6 bases). Germline CDR1 MNHNS, CDR2 SASEGT. V lost 6 bases, J lost 1 base, and 9 bases lay in between. The CDR3 has 13 residues. This CDR3 reads CASRIQGNTEAFF. CDR3 nucleotides: TGTGCCAGCAGGATACAGGGGAACACTGAAGCTTTCTTT.

The chain joins TRBV19 to TRBJ1-5; D perhaps matches TRBD1 (6 bases). Germline CDR1 is LNHDA and CDR2 is SQIVND (reference sequence). This CDR3 is 15 amino acids long. V shed 3 bases and J shed 7 bases, with 16 bases lying between them. CDR3 loop: CASSMGGGIGQPQHF. The CDR3 coding sequence is TGTGCCAGTAGTATGGGTGGGGGCATCGGCCAGCCCCAGCATTTT.

This chain uses TRBV7-9 with TRBJ1-1, with 9 bases matching TRBD1. Germline CDR1 reads SEHNR; CDR2 reads FQNEAQ (reference sequence). This CDR3 has 13 residues. V was clipped by 3 bases and J by 8 bases; unmatched bases: 4. The CDR3 is CASSFRTGAEAFF. As DNA, the CDR3 is TGTGCCAGCAGCTTTCGGACAGGGGCCGAAGCTTTCTTT. Full variable domain (remainder filled in from reference TRBV7-9 and TRBJ1-1): DTGVSQNPRHKITKRGQNVTFRCDPISEHNRLYWYRQTLGQGPEFLTYFQNEAQLEKSRLLSDRFSAERPKGSFSTLEIQRTEQGDSAMYLCASSFRTGAEAFFGQGTRLTVV.

The chain uses TRBV27 and TRBJ1-2; 9 positions agree with TRBD1. The ends lost 6 bases at V and 4 bases at J; junction bases unmatched: 6. The CDR3 runs to 14 residues. Germline CDR1 reads MNHEY; CDR2 reads SMNVEV (reference sequence). The CDR3 bases are TGTGCCAGCAGGGGACAGGGCTCCCTCTATGGCTACACCTTC. Amino acids: CASRGQGSLYGYTF.

This clonotype was seen a handful of times. This chain links TRBV24-1 with TRBJ2-1; 7 nucleotides match TRBD2. Germline CDR1 is KGHDR and CDR2 is SFDVKD. The CDR3 sequence is 17 residues long. V was pared by 5 bases and J by 0 bases, with 9 bases of the junction left unmatched. The CDR3 region is CATSGVRGSSSYNEQFF. Written as DNA, the CDR3 is TGTGCCACCAGTGGAGTGCGGGGGTCGAGCTCCTACAATGAGCAGTTCTTC.

This clonotype was detected only a few times. V usage is TRBV27 and J usage is TRBJ2-3; the D gene is possibly TRBD2 (5 bases). The CDR3 consists of 13 residues. The V gene lost 7 bases and the J gene lost 3 bases, with 11 bases spanning the gap. The germline V gene encodes CDR1 MNHEY and CDR2 SMNVEV (reference sequence). CDR3 sequence (DNA): TGTGCCAGCAAGGCGAGCGGAACAGATACGCAGTATTTT. It yields the protein CASKASGTDTQYF.